This entry lists 27 T cell receptor beta chains sequenced from one sample in a study of T cells after yellow fever vaccination. TCRdb ran MiXCR on the 5' RACE reads and lists one entry per CDR3 protein. The data show around 250,000 distinct CDR3 sequences, 5.2% seen once. The material sequenced was CD4+ T cells sorted from PBMCs, taken on the day of the yellow fever booster vaccination. The receptor source for this set is a man between 18 and 29 years old who received the YFV17D yellow fever vaccine.

This clonotype has just a few counts. The chain uses TRBV27 and TRBJ2-1; 8 bases are shared with TRBD2. Germline lookup yields CDR1 MNHEY and CDR2 SMNVEV (reference sequence). This CDR3 spans 17 amino acids. J gave up 5 bases and V 5 bases, and 14 bases lay outside the gene matches. The CDR3 DNA follows: TGTGCCAGCAGTCTATGGCCGGCAACTAGCGGACACAATGAGCAGTTCTTC. Translating it yields CASSLWPATSGHNEQFF.

This clonotype was observed a handful of times. CDR3 coding DNA: TGTGCCAGCAGTGTCGGGGGGACAGGGGGCTACGAGCAGTACGTC. Amino acid sequence: CASSVGGTGGYEQYV. V usage is TRBV28 and J usage is TRBJ2-7; 11 nucleotides agree with TRBD1. CDR3 length: 15 amino acids. V dropped 5 bases and J dropped 3; count of bases not matched to a gene: 6. The germline gives CDR1 MDHEN, CDR2 SYDVKM.

This clonotype was found a few times. V and J are TRBV3-1 and TRBJ1-1; D perhaps matches TRBD1 (6 bases). Per germline, CDR1 LGHDT and CDR2 YNNKEL (reference sequence). Deletions cut 2 bases from V and 8 bases from J, with 12 bases between. This CDR3 is built from 13 residues. The CDR3 DNA reads as TGTGCCAGCAGCCAAACAGGGACAACAGAAGCTTTCTTT. This codes for CASSQTGTTEAFF.

The rearrangement joins TRBV6-2 or TRBV6-3 to TRBJ1-5; D unclear. The CDR3 covers 14 residues. V was clipped by 2 bases and J by 8 bases, with 13 bases between them. CDR1 and CDR2 (germline): MNHEY, SVGEGT. CDR3 DNA: TGTGCCAGCAGTTACGCCCGGACCGGCAAGCCCCAGCATTTT. This sequence encodes CASSYARTGKPQHF.

The rearrangement uses TRBV7-3 and TRBJ1-1, with D tentatively TRBD1 (5 bases). This CDR3 comprises 16 residues. Trimming took 5 bases from V and 5 from J, leaving 21 bases between them. Germline lookup yields CDR1 SGHTA and CDR2 FQGTGA. The CDR3 sequence is CASSPGTSEGDTEAFF. Here the CDR3 DNA reads TGTGCCAGCAGCCCCGGGACGTCGGAAGGGGATACTGAAGCTTTCTTT.

This rearrangement joins TRBV4-2 to TRBJ2-4; the match to TRBD1 covers 9 bases. Germline CDR1 reads LGHNA; CDR2 reads YNFKEQ. CDR3 size: 17 residues. The J segment lost 0 bases and the V segment lost 4 bases, leaving 7 bases of the junction unmatched. CDR3 residues: CASSLRRDRAAKNIQYF. DNA of the CDR3: TGTGCCAGCAGCCTCCGTCGGGACAGGGCAGCCAAAAACATTCAGTACTTC.

This clonotype was counted at least ten times. The V gene is TRBV20-1, the J gene TRBJ1-5, with D maybe TRBD1 (5 bases). V was trimmed by 3 bases and J by 3 bases, leaving 12 bases between them. The germline gives CDR1 DFQATT, CDR2 SNEGSKA (reference sequence). The CDR3 is made up of 14 amino acids. The CDR3, as DNA: TGCAGTGCTAGCCTCGGGGGATTCAATCAGCCCCAGCATTTT. Translated: CSASLGGFNQPQHF.

The table lists this clonotype with many counts. The chain employs TRBV6-5 and TRBJ2-2; either TRBD1 or TRBD2 may supply D (6 bases each). The CDR3 contains 14 residues. Germline V gene sequence: CDR1 MNHEY, CDR2 SVGAGI. Trimming took off 6 bases at V and 7 bases at J, with 15 bases between the two ends. The CDR3 DNA reads TGTGCCAGCAGGAGCGAAGGGGGGTACGGGGAGCTGTTTTTT. It codes for CASRSEGGYGELFF.

This clonotype was counted a few times. CDR3 region: CASSQTGSGYTF. The CDR3 DNA follows: TGTGCCAGCAGTCAGACAGGGTCTGGCTACACCTTC. The chain employs TRBV6-1 and TRBJ1-2; 7 bases align to TRBD1. The CDR3 runs to 12 residues. Germline V lookup: CDR1 MNHNS, CDR2 SASEGT. V lost 5 bases to trimming and J lost 7 bases; unmatched junction nucleotides: 4.

This clonotype was counted only a few times. V and J are TRBV7-2 and TRBJ2-5, with a weak D call TRBD2 (5 bases). CDR3 length equals 14 residues. CDR1 is SGHTA, CDR2 FQGNSA, per germline. The V end lost 1 base, the J end lost 3 bases, and 9 bases lay between the germline ends. The DNA of the CDR3 is TGTGCCAGCAGCTTAGGACTAAATGAAGAGACCCAGTACTTC. It specifies CASSLGLNEETQYF.

V and J are TRBV7-2 and TRBJ1-3, with a weak D call TRBD1 (5 bases). CDR1 and CDR2 (germline): SGHTA, FQGNSA. Between the trimmed V and J ends, which lost 4 bases and 3 bases, there was a span of 16 bases. CDR3 length: 16 amino acids. CDR3 in DNA: TGTGCCAGCAGCTCGGTTGGGGGTATGGGTGGAAACACCATATATTTT. Residues: CASSSVGGMGGNTIYF.

This clonotype was observed a handful of times. The chain is built from TRBV7-2 and TRBJ2-5, with D perhaps matching TRBD1 (6 bases). The CDR3 contains 14 residues. The V gene's germline CDR1 is SGHTA and CDR2 FQGNSA. The germline V and J ends were trimmed by 3 bases and 4 bases, with 12 bases remaining between them. The CDR3 sequence: CASSFLGGRETQYF. The CDR3 nucleotides are TGTGCCAGCAGCTTTTTAGGGGGTCGAGAGACCCAGTACTTC.

This clonotype was found a few times. J is TRBJ1-3 and V is TRBV20-1, with 9 bases fitting TRBD1. With 5 bases clipped from V and 8 bases from J, the junction kept 10 bases outside the gene matches. This CDR3 has 14 amino acids. Germline assignment: CDR1 DFQATT and CDR2 SNEGSKA (reference sequence). For the CDR3, the DNA is TGCAGTGCTGATCGGGACAGGGAGGGAGACACCATATATTTT. Protein product: CSADRDREGDTIYF.

The table lists this clonotype with many counts. The chain employs TRBV4-3 and TRBJ2-1; 9 positions agree with TRBD2. Germline V CDR1 and CDR2: LGHNA, YSLEER. J gave up 4 bases and V 3 bases, and 7 bases lay outside the gene matches. The CDR3 totals 16 residues. This CDR3 is CASSQNPSGTYNEQFF. DNA for the CDR3: TGCGCCAGCAGCCAGAACCCTAGCGGGACTTACAATGAGCAGTTCTTC.

Only a few counts were recorded for this clonotype. V is TRBV20-1 and J is TRBJ1-4; D is possibly TRBD1 (5 bases). The CDR3 spans 15 residues. V gave up 3 bases and J gave up 3 bases, with 14 bases separating them. Germline CDR1 and CDR2: DFQATT and SNEGSKA (reference sequence). CDR3 DNA: TGCAGTGCTAGGGACCCGCGGGGGTCTAATGAAAAACTGTTTTTT. It encodes CSARDPRGSNEKLFF.

This clonotype was found many times. This chain uses TRBV6-5 with TRBJ2-6; 8 bases line up with TRBD2. Per germline, CDR1 MNHEY and CDR2 SVGAGI. The CDR3 has 19 amino acids. The trim removed 6 bases at V and 0 bases at J, leaving 13 bases unmatched. CDR3: CASSLFPAGVPSGANVLTF. The CDR3 DNA reads TGTGCCAGCAGCCTCTTCCCAGCGGGGGTTCCCTCTGGGGCCAACGTCCTGACTTTC.

This clonotype appeared a few times. The chain has TRBV7-2 and TRBJ1-3, with unresolved D. CDR1 is SGHTA, CDR2 FQGNSA, per germline. The CDR3 covers 15 residues. V was clipped by 4 bases and J by 1 base, with 11 bases between them. This chain's CDR3 is CASSSSLGSGNTIYF. The CDR3, as DNA: TGTGCCAGCAGCTCATCCCTGGGGTCTGGAAACACCATATATTTT.

The chain combines TRBV5-1 with TRBJ2-5; D remains ambiguous. Trimming removed 0 bases from V and 3 bases from J, with 9 bases in between. The CDR3 spans 14 residues. Germline-derived CDR1 and CDR2 are SGHRS and YFSETQ. CDR3 protein: CASSLEGLEETQYF. The DNA of the CDR3 is TGCGCCAGCAGCTTGGAGGGCTTGGAAGAGACCCAGTACTTC.

The V call is TRBV7-2, the J call TRBJ2-2; 7 bases align to TRBD1. V dropped 1 base and J dropped 4; count of bases not matched to a gene: 9. The germline V gene encodes CDR1 SGHTA and CDR2 FQGNSA. The CDR3 is 17 residues long. Here the CDR3 DNA reads TGTGCCAGCAGCTTAGAGGGGGCCCTATTCCTCACCGGGGAGCTGTTTTTT. It encodes CASSLEGALFLTGELFF.

Points on this clonotype: This may stem from a read error, because a much larger clone lies one nucleotide away. The chain carries TRBV20-1 and TRBJ2-1; D perhaps matches TRBD2 (6 bases). The assigned J gene may be wrong: the sequence end matches TRBJ2-7 better. CDR1 and CDR2 from the germline V gene are DFQATT and SNEGSKA (reference sequence). The CDR3 spans 15 residues. The CDR3 spells CSARVSGWGGNEQYF. As DNA, the CDR3 is TGCAGTGCTAGAGTCTCGGGTTGGGGCGGGAATGAGCAGTACTTC.

This clonotype showed up just a few times. This rearrangement joins TRBV2 to TRBJ2-5, with D perhaps matching TRBD1 (5 bases). CDR1 and CDR2 from the germline V gene are SNHLY and FYNNEI. Trimming cost V 7 bases and J 1 base, with 16 bases left between them. The CDR3 extends over 15 amino acids. CDR3 in DNA: TGTGCCAGCACAGCCGATCGTGGGGCCCAAGAGACCCAGTACTTC. Amino acid sequence: CASTADRGAQETQYF.

This clonotype was found many times. The chain has TRBV12-3 or TRBV12-4 and TRBJ1-3; D uncertain. With 3 bases removed from V and 4 bases from J, the gap between germline ends came to 19 bases. The CDR3 covers 17 residues. The CDR3 region has the DNA TGTGCCAGCAGTTTCCCCCCCGGACGTTCAGTCGGAAACACCATATATTTT. Residues: CASSFPPGRSVGNTIYF.

The rearrangement uses TRBV5-1 and TRBJ1-3, with TRBD1 as a possible D gene (6 bases). The CDR3 runs to 15 residues. Germline V gene data show CDR1 as SGHRS and CDR2 as YFSETQ. V lost 1 base and J lost 0, with 8 bases in between. CDR3 protein: CASSLRDTSGNTIYF. CDR3 sequence (DNA): TGCGCCAGCAGCTTGAGGGACACCTCTGGAAACACCATATATTTT.

This clonotype has a count of ten or more. The V gene is TRBV20-1, the J gene TRBJ2-3; either TRBD1 or TRBD2 may supply D (5 bases each). V shed 5 bases and J shed 2 bases, with 17 bases lying between them. The CDR3 runs to 15 residues. In germline, CDR1 is DFQATT, CDR2 SNEGSKA (reference sequence). In DNA form, the CDR3 reads TGCAGTGCTGGTAACCCGACCGGGACCACAGATACGCAGTATTTT. Its translation is CSAGNPTGTTDTQYF.

This clonotype occurred a few times. This CDR3 is CASSTRQKTYNEQFF. CDR3 coding DNA: TGTGCCAGCAGCACTCGACAGAAAACCTACAATGAGCAGTTCTTC. This rearrangement joins TRBV7-2 to TRBJ2-1, with D perhaps matching TRBD1 (5 bases). Germline V gene data show CDR1 as SGHTA and CDR2 as FQGNSA. This CDR3 comprises 15 residues. Trimming cost V 5 bases and J 2 bases, with 13 bases left between them.

This clonotype was counted between two and nine times. The J gene is TRBJ1-1, the V gene TRBV2; no firm D call. V lost 7 bases and J lost 0, with 12 bases in between. CDR3 length: 14 amino acids. CDR1 is SNHLY and CDR2 is FYNNEI in the germline V gene. CDR3 sequence (DNA): TGTGCCAGCATGTTTAGGGAGCTGAACACTGAAGCTTTCTTT. Protein product: CASMFRELNTEAFF.

Ten or more counts support this clonotype. The chain links TRBV7-9 to TRBJ2-1; tentatively, D is TRBD1 or TRBD2 (6 bases each). Germline V gene lookup returns CDR1 SEHNR and CDR2 FQNEAQ (reference sequence). V lost 6 bases, J lost 7 bases, and 16 bases lay in between. This CDR3 is 14 amino acids long. As DNA, the CDR3 is TGTGCCAGCAGTATAACGGGGGCAGGGAATGAGCAGTTCTTC. It yields the protein CASSITGAGNEQFF.